The clone carrying this TCR beta chain was seen repeatedly, ten times or more. Its antigen is not identified. The source material, RNA transcripts, was used to amplify TCR beta CDR3 regions. Carried out on the TCR CDR3, a first-round RT-PCR used the HTBI primer set. TCRdb redid the calling of the multiplex PCR reads with MiXCR, one entry per CDR3 protein. This table has about 840,000 distinct CDR3 sequences, approximately 40% appearing once. The length of the CDR3 is 16 residues. Germline V gene sequence: CDR1 SGDLS, CDR2 YYNGEE. V was cut by 4 bases and J by 6 bases, with 19 bases left in between. For the diagnoses, clinical symptoms, serum thyroxine and TRAb, thyroid ultrasound and orbital computed tomography were used. This entry is derived from a study of T cells in Graves' hyperthyroidism and ophthalmopathy. Study overall: Any treatment followed the collection of peripheral blood at initial diagnosis. Study observations and caveats: A 13 V-J signature model discriminated ophthalmopathy versus stable hyperthyroidism. In blood, most of the thyroid clonotypes expanded above 0.001 were also present.

The V call is TRBV9, the J call TRBJ1-4; D remains unclear. The sequenced material came from blood. The sequence derives from a man aged 18 to 30 with Graves' hyperthyroidism. The CDR3, as DNA: TGTGCCAGCAGCCTCGGAATCGACGCGTTGGATGAAAAACTGTTTTTT. As protein: CASSLGIDALDEKLFF.